This T cell receptor (beta chain) was sequenced for a study of shared clonotypes between healthy human individuals. Caucasian adults living in Nashville, Tennessee, provided all samples. Libraries were prepared by immunoSEQ multiplex PCR; TCRdb keeps only in-frame clonotypes and omits some of them. Of millions of clones listed, more than 80% are singletons. V was cut by 3 bases and J by 5 bases, with 14 bases left in between. CDR1 and CDR2 (germline): MGHDK, SYGVNS. The CDR3 totals 16 residues. The V call is TRBV25-1, the J call TRBJ1-6; a weak D match, TRBD1 (6 bases). The source material was naive CD4+ T cells sorted from blood. The subset here: CD45RA+ positively selected. This sequence was found in a man aged 18 to 30 in good health. DNA for the CDR3: TGTGCCAGCAGTGAGTCGGGACACCTAGATAATTCACCCCTCCACTTT. Amino acid sequence: CASSESGHLDNSPLHF.